This T cell receptor beta chain was obtained from a study of T cell responses to AZD1222 COVID-19 vaccine. This clone was counted only a few times. V trimming: 1 base; J trimming: 0 bases; junction bases outside the gene matches: 11. The germline gives CDR1 ENHRY, CDR2 SYGVKD. This CDR3 region has 18 residues. Using immunoSEQ multiplex PCR, the repertoire was profiled, and TCRdb retains in-frame clones only, with some absent. This sample carries nearly 95,000 clones, over 75% of them seen once, and the ten largest clones take 2.5%. The input for sequencing was peripheral blood, taken 28 days after the second AZD1222 dose. The source is an adult who received the AZD1222 COVID-19 vaccine. The V call is TRBV10-3, the J call TRBJ1-2; 7 bases match TRBD1. The CDR3 here is CAISEFGTDRLPNYGYTF. CDR3 in DNA: TGTGCCATCAGTGAGTTTGGGACAGATAGACTTCCTAACTATGGCTACACCTTC.